The clone carrying this T cell receptor (beta chain) was seen more than once but under ten times. Its antigen remains unknown. Using RNA transcripts as the source, TCR beta CDR3 regions were amplified. TCR CDR3 regions were first amplified by RT-PCR with HTBI primers. One entry per CDR3 protein results from TCRdb running MiXCR on the multiplex PCR reads. The repertoire has 490,000 or so distinct CDR3 sequences, roughly 23% of them found once; the top ten carry roughly 49%. The data were taken from a study of T cells in Graves' hyperthyroidism and ophthalmopathy. Study conclusions and caveats: Blood also contained most expanded thyroid clonotypes above 0.001.

Enrolled ophthalmopathy patients presented with a Clinical Activity Score of at least 3, a NOSPECS grade of at least 4, and disease duration under 3 months. The CDR3 consists of 15 residues. Germline V gene lookup returns CDR1 DFQATT and CDR2 SNEGSKA (reference sequence). Trimming took 1 base from V and 6 from J, leaving 13 bases between them. J is TRBJ1-6 and V is TRBV20-1; tentative D call: TRBD1 (6 bases). The sequencing input was blood. The receptor was isolated from a woman in her 70s with Graves' ophthalmopathy. CDR3 sequence reads: CSARGGHHVNSPLHF. In DNA form, the CDR3 reads TGCAGTGCTAGAGGGGGACACCACGTTAATTCACCCCTCCACTTT.